The clone carrying this T cell receptor beta chain was observed at least ten times. Its antigen is currently unknown. This record comes from a study of beta chain features in type 1 diabetes. Deletions cut 1 base from V and 5 bases from J, with 11 bases between. Germline V gene sequence: CDR1 SQVTM, CDR2 ANQGSEA. This CDR3 region has 13 residues. Expressed TCRB transcripts were sequenced after all isolated RNA was converted to cDNA. The data were produced by immunoSEQ multiplex PCR, yet TCRdb's version contains in-frame clones alone and is incomplete. Found here are some 160,000 clones, less than 9.5% of them singletons; the top ten hold 2% to 2.5%. Study findings and constraints: TCRB CDR3s were moderately but significantly shorter in Type 1 diabetes patients in all four CD4+ subsets. For cells with high TCR expression, cDNA sequencing could yield over-representation.

The source material was central memory CD4+ T cells from blood. This TCR came from a woman between 18 and 29 years old in good health. The genes are TRBV29-1 and TRBJ2-5, with D perhaps TRBD2 (6 bases). Here the CDR3 reads CSVEVSGPETQYF. The CDR3 nucleotides read TGCAGCGTTGAAGTTAGCGGACCGGAGACCCAGTACTTC. The full variable domain, its missing parts supplied by reference TRBV29-1 and TRBJ2-5, is SAVISQKPSRDICQRGTSLTIQCQVDSQVTMMFWYRQQPGQSLTLIATANQGSEATYESGFVIDKFPISRPNLTFSTLTVSNMSPEDSSIYLCSVEVSGPETQYFGPGTRLLVL.